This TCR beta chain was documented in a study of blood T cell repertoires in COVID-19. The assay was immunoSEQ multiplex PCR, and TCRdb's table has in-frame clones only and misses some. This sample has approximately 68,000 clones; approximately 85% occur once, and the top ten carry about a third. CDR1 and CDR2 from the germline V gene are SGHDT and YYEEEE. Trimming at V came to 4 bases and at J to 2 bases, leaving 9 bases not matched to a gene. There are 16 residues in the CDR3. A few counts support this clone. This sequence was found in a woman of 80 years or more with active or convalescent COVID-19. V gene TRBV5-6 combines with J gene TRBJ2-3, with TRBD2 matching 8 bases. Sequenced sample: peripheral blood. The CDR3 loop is CASSVTRGGYTDTQYF. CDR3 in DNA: TGTGCCAGCAGCGTCACTCGGGGGGGCTACACAGATACGCAGTATTTT. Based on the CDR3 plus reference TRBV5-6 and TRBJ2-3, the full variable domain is DAGVTQSPTHLIKTRGQQVTLRCSPKSGHDTVSWYQQALGQGPQFIFQYYEEEERQRGNFPDRFSGHQFPNYSSELNVNALLLGDSALYLCASSVTRGGYTDTQYFGPGTRLTVL.